The source of this TCR beta chain is a study of blood T cell repertoires in COVID-19. Turning to the study itself: The study drew acute and convalescent COVID-19 samples from the United States, Italy and Spain.

The assay was immunoSEQ multiplex PCR, and TCRdb's table has in-frame clones only and misses some. The data hold 250,000 to 400,000 clones, with almost 90% observed a single time. The V gene end was trimmed by 2 bases and the J gene end by 4 bases; junction bases not matched to a gene: 8. The CDR3 is 17 amino acids. Germline CDR1 is MNHNS and CDR2 is SASEGT. Seattle's enrolled individuals joined amid active infection and were then monitored longitudinally. Sequenced: peripheral blood. The TCR originated in a woman in her twenties or thirties with COVID-19, enrolled during active disease. The chain recombines TRBV6-1 with TRBJ2-2, with 9 bases identical to TRBD1. The CDR3 bases are TGTGCCAGCAGTGAAAGGCTTGGGGACAGGGCCACCGGGGAGCTGTTTTTT. Its translation: CASSERLGDRATGELFF.